This is a list of T cell receptor beta chains from one sample in a study of blood T cell repertoires in COVID-19. Repertoires were generated with immunoSEQ multiplex PCR, while TCRdb's copy carries only in-frame clones and drops some. The sample lists fewer than 350,000 clones, just over 85% occurring once. The sample taken for sequencing was PBMCs or T cells enriched from blood (not recorded which). The receptors come from a woman in her thirties or forties with acute COVID-19. Each CDR3 is given with its conserved first and last residue. Each record gives: J gene, D gene, V gene, clone size, CDR3 DNA, CDR3 protein. A D gene is named only where the DNA matches it firmly. Only part of the rows carry a size: once, few, many, or a class if the clone is expanded.

TRBJ2-7 | . | TRBV10-1 | . | TGCGCCAGCAGTGAGGCCCCTAACGAGCAGTACTTC | CASSEAPNEQYF
TRBJ1-2 | TRBD1 | TRBV6-5 | . | TGTGCCAGTAAGCGGTCAGGGGGCGATGGAAGAGACTACACCTTC | CASKRSGGDGRDYTF
TRBJ1-2 | . | TRBV19 | . | TGTGCCAGTAGTATAAGCAGGGGAGCTAACTATGGCTACACCTTC | CASSISRGANYGYTF
TRBJ1-6 | TRBD1 | TRBV18 | . | TGTGCCAGCTCACCATCGGGACAGGGAAATTCACCCCTCCACTTT | CASSPSGQGNSPLHF
TRBJ1-2 | . | TRBV2 | . | TGTGCCAGCACTACGACAGGCTATGGCTACACCTTC | CASTTTGYGYTF
TRBJ2-5 | TRBD2 | TRBV7-3 | once | TGTGCCGTTGTAGCGGGGGAACTCCAAGAGACCCAGTACTTC | CAVVAGELQETQYF
TRBJ1-2 | TRBD1 | TRBV6-1 | few | TGTGCCAGCAGTGAGACAGGGGGTAGTAACTATGGCTACACCTTC | CASSETGGSNYGYTF
TRBJ2-5 | TRBD1 | TRBV10-3 | . | TGTGCCATCAGGGGACAGGGAAAAGAGACCCAGTACTTC | CAIRGQGKETQYF
TRBJ2-3 | TRBD1 | TRBV7-3 | . | TGTGCCAGCAGCATCACAGGGGCGATCACAGATACGCAGTATTTT | CASSITGAITDTQYF
TRBJ2-5 | . | TRBV4-3 | once | TGCGCCAGCAGCCAAGGAAGGATGCGGGGAAACCAAGAGACCCAGTACTTC | CASSQGRMRGNQETQYF
TRBJ1-4 | . | TRBV7-9 | . | TGTGCCAGCAGCCCCCCCCGACAGTATAATGAAAAACTGTTTTTT | CASSPPRQYNEKLFF
TRBJ1-3 | . | TRBV9 | . | TGTGCCAGCAGCGAGACAGGCTACTCTGGAAACACCATATATTTT | CASSETGYSGNTIYF
TRBJ1-1 | TRBD1 | TRBV2 | . | TGTGCCAGCAGTCAAGGGACAGTTGGCACTGAAGCTTTCTTT | CASSQGTVGTEAFF
TRBJ1-5 | . | TRBV7-2 | . | TGTGCCAGCAGCTTATCAGCTCCGGGGGGCAATCAGCCCCAGCATTTT | CASSLSAPGGNQPQHF
TRBJ2-3 | . | TRBV27 | . | TGTGCCAGCAGTTTATTAGCCGCGATTTTCACAGATACGCAGTATTTT | CASSLLAAIFTDTQYF
TRBJ2-6 | TRBD1 | TRBV6-5 | . | TGTGCCAGCAGGCAGGGGGACTCTGGGGCCAACGTCCTGACTTTC | CASRQGDSGANVLTF
TRBJ2-1 | . | TRBV3-1/TRBV3-2 | . | TGTGCCAGCAGCCAAGGAGGTAGCGCGAATGAGCAGTTCTTC | CASSQGGSANEQFF
TRBJ2-7 | . | TRBV4-2 | few | TGTGCCAGCAGCCCCCGGGAGCGTCCCTACGAGCAGTACTTC | CASSPRERPYEQYF
TRBJ1-1 | . | TRBV29-1 | few | TGCAGCGTTGCCTCCCAGGTGGCCACTGAAGCTTTCTTT | CSVASQVATEAFF
TRBJ2-2 | TRBD2 | TRBV3-1/TRBV3-2 | . | TGTGCCAGCAGCCAAGGGTCTCCCCCGGGACTAGACCCCGGGGAGCTGTTTTTT | CASSQGSPPGLDPGELFF